One sample yielded the 5 T cell receptor beta chains listed below, sequenced in a study of blood T cell repertoires in COVID-19. The method was immunoSEQ multiplex PCR; TCRdb's version includes in-frame clones alone and lacks a portion of them. In the table there are tens of thousands of clones, over 70% of which are singletons. The sample was peripheral blood. The receptor set was obtained from a man aged 50 to 59 with active COVID-19.

The V gene is TRBV30, the J gene TRBJ1-6, with 8 bases that match TRBD1. Trimming removed 2 bases from V and 6 bases from J; junction bases left unmatched: 6. The CDR3 length is 15 residues. Germline V gene lookup returns CDR1 GTSNPN and CDR2 SVGIG (reference sequence). In nucleotides, the CDR3 is TGTGCCTGGAGTAAAAAGACAGGGGTTAATTCACCCCTCCACTTT. This sequence encodes CAWSKKTGVNSPLHF.

The J gene is TRBJ2-2, the V gene TRBV4-1, with 9 bases matching TRBD1. Trimming removed 3 bases from V and 5 bases from J; junction bases left unmatched: 4. CDR1 MGHRA and CDR2 YSYEKL come from the germline V gene. The CDR3 has 15 residues. This CDR3 is CASSQGQGWTGELFF. For the CDR3, the DNA is TGCGCCAGCAGCCAGGGACAGGGTTGGACCGGGGAGCTGTTTTTT.

The chain is built from TRBV5-1 and TRBJ1-5, with a weak D call TRBD1 (6 bases). V dropped 0 bases and J dropped 7 bases, with 11 bases sitting between them. This CDR3 comprises 14 residues. The V gene's germline CDR1 is SGHRS and CDR2 YFSETQ. The CDR3 spells CASSLAPGGQPQHF. The CDR3 bases are TGCGCCAGCAGCTTGGCGCCGGGGGGCCAGCCCCAGCATTTT.

About this clone: Sequence at one end of the junction differs from germline and may be a read error. The chain has TRBV7-2 and TRBJ1-6, with TRBD1 matching 9 bases. Germline V gene data show CDR1 as SGHTA and CDR2 as FQGNSA. CDR3 size: 16 residues. CDR3 protein: CASTLQGATYNSPLHF. The CDR3 nucleotides are TGTGCCAGCACCTTACAGGGGGCAACCTATAATTCACCCCTCCACTTT.

The chain combines TRBV5-1 with TRBJ2-3; perhaps TRBD1 as D (6 bases). The length of the CDR3 is 17 residues. V was pared by 2 bases and J by 0 bases, with 16 bases between. Germline lookup yields CDR1 SGHRS and CDR2 YFSETQ. The CDR3: CASSLDGTNPSTDTQYF. The CDR3 DNA reads as TGCGCCAGCAGCTTAGACGGGACAAACCCTAGCACAGATACGCAGTATTTT. Together with reference TRBV5-1 and TRBJ2-3, the CDR3 gives the full variable domain: KAGVTQTPRYLIKTRGQQVTLSCSPISGHRSVSWYQQTPGQGLQFLFEYFSETQRNKGNFPGRFSGRQFSNSRSEMNVSTLELGDSALYLCASSLDGTNPSTDTQYFGPGTRLTVL.